In this sample, the clone carrying this T cell receptor (beta chain) turned up once. Its cognate antigen is unknown. Healthy and HIV-negative, the adult donors had no recent acute infections or vaccinations. Splitting of CD4+ cells produced CD45RA+ naive and CD45RA-negative memory subsets. TCRdb keeps only in-frame clones here, not all; method: immunoSEQ multiplex PCR. This table holds 2,500,000 or so clones, just over 90% found once. Between the trimmed V and J ends, which lost 9 bases and 9 bases, there was a span of 27 bases. The CDR3 runs 16 residues. Germline CDR1 LGHNT, CDR2 FRNRAP. These data come from a study of shared clonotypes between healthy human individuals. Whole-study results and caveats: On the whole, naive subsets had larger estimated richness than memory subsets had. Sequencing depth was expected to affect clonotype sharing among donors.

The sequence was collected from a man between 18 and 35 years old in good health. The rearrangement uses TRBV12-5 and TRBJ2-1; the D gene could be TRBD1 or TRBD2 (5 bases each). Sequencing was done on a sample of naive CD4+ T cells sorted from blood. The subset denotes: CD45RA+ positively selected. In DNA, the CDR3 is TGTGCTAGCCTCTTGACCCAGGCTCCTATTGGGGGTGAGCAGTTCTTC. This encodes CASLLTQAPIGGEQFF.